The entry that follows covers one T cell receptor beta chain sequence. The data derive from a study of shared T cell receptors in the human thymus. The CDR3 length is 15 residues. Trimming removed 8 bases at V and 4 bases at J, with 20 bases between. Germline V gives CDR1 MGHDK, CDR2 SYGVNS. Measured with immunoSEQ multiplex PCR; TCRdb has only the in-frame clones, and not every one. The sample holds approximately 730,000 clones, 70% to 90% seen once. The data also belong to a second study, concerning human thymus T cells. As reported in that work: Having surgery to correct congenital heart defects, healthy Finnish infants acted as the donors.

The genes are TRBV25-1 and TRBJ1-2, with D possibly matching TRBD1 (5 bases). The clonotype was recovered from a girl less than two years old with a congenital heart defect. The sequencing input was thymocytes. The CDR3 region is CASSDKRGDGYGYTF. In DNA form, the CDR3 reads TGTGCCAGCTCCGATAAGCGGGGGGACGGCTATGGCTACACCTTC.